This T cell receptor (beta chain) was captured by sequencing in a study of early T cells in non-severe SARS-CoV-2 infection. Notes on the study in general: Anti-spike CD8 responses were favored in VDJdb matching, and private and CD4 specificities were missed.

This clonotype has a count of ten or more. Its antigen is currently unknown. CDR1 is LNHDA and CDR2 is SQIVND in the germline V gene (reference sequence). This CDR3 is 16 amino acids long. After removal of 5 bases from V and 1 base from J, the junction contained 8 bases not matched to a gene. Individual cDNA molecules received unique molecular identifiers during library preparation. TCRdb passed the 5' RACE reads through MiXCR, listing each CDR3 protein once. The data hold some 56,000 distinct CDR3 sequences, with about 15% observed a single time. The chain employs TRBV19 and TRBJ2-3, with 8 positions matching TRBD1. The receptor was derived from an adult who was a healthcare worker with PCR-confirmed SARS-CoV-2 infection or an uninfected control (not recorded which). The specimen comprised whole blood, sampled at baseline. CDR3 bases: TGTGCCAGTAGTGACAGGGGTGAGGGAGGCACAGATACGCAGTATTTT. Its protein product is CASSDRGEGGTDTQYF.